This T cell receptor (beta chain) was found in a study of blood T cell repertoires in COVID-19. Sequenced by immunoSEQ multiplex PCR; TCRdb stores in-frame clones only, minus some. This table holds tens of thousands of clones, about 88% found once. Trimming left V 4 bases short and J 3 bases short, with 9 bases between. This CDR3 has 13 residues. In germline, CDR1 is LNHDA, CDR2 SQIVND (reference sequence). The chain is built from TRBV19 and TRBJ1-1; D uncertain. The TCR originated in a man aged 45-65 years with active COVID-19. The sequenced sample consisted of peripheral blood. In DNA, the CDR3 is TGTGCCAGTAGTACCTCAGCGGACACTGAAGCTTTCTTT. It encodes CASSTSADTEAFF.